The present T cell receptor beta chain was sequenced within a study of blood T cell repertoires in COVID-19. Study context: The origin of the acute and convalescent COVID-19 samples was the United States, Italy and Spain. The analysed material was cDNA or gDNA that came from T cells, B-cell-depleted T cells, or PBMCs.

In the source study's methods: Nucleated cell number was recorded as an estimate derived from reference gene primer amplification. Measured with immunoSEQ multiplex PCR; TCRdb has only the in-frame clones, and not every one. That table is the source of V, J and clone size, and D and trimming were worked out from the DNA. The sample contains approximately 250,000 clones, about 86% of which appear only once. The V end lost 3 bases, the J end lost 5 bases, and 7 bases lay between the germline ends. CDR3 length: 12 residues. Germline values: CDR1 KGHSH, CDR2 LQKENI. Comments on this clone: The same CDR3 is also encoded by other DNA sequences in this sample.

The source of this sequence is a man aged 25 to 40 with active or convalescent COVID-19. Sequencing was carried out using peripheral blood. The chain carries TRBV18 and TRBJ2-5; D uncertain. The CDR3 loop reads CASSPPGETQYF. CDR3 sequence (DNA): TGTGCCAGCTCACCCCCCGGGGAGACCCAGTACTTC.